This TCR beta chain was recovered during a study of T cell responses to AZD1222 COVID-19 vaccine. The CDR3 spans 16 residues. Per the germline V gene, CDR1 is MGHRA and CDR2 is YSYEKL. J was trimmed by 3 bases and V by 1 base; bases with no gene match: 7. The table came from immunoSEQ multiplex PCR; TCRdb's copy has only in-frame clones and leaves some out. The sample lists about 110,000 clones, 88% occurring once. Study observations and caveats: Close to half of spike-specific TCRs reportedly recognize unmutated variant regions. With two AZD1222 doses given, Spike-specific TCR breadth and depth both rose.

In this sample, this clone turned up a few times. Its matching antigen is unknown. The chain joins TRBV4-1 to TRBJ1-2, with TRBD1 matching 8 bases. The sequenced sample was peripheral blood, obtained on day 0 of MenACWY control vaccination. This sequence was found in an adult in good health. The CDR3 sequence: CASSQAHDRGHYGYTF. The CDR3 DNA sequence: TGCGCCAGCAGCCAAGCCCATGACAGGGGCCACTATGGCTACACCTTC.